Each of the 27 T cell receptor beta chains below was sequenced from the same sample in a study of breast tumors, draining lymph nodes, adjacent tissues. TCRdb processed the multiplex PCR reads anew with MiXCR; each CDR3 protein has one entry. The data contain about 270,000 distinct CDR3 sequences, roughly 30% of them singletons. Axillary draining lymph nodes of breast cancer patients supplied the node samples. Specimen: axillary lymph node tissue. These receptors were obtained from a female donor with breast cancer. Some clones in this sample may be carry-over from other donors' samples.

This chain joins TRBV12-3 or TRBV12-4 and TRBJ1-1, with no clear D. Trimming left V 1 base short and J 2 bases short, with 11 bases between. The CDR3 has 15 residues. The CDR3 DNA reads as TGTGCCAGCAGTTTAGGCGCAGGTAGAAACACTGAAGCTTTCTTT. This gives the protein CASSLGAGRNTEAFF.

Ten or more counts support this clonotype. This chain links TRBV5-6 with TRBJ2-3, with 10 positions matching TRBD2. Germline trimming cut 0 bases from V and 8 bases from J; bases unmatched to any gene: 12. The CDR3 is 17 residues long. Germline V gene data show CDR1 as SGHDT and CDR2 as YYEEEE. The CDR3 DNA follows: TGTGCCAGCAGCTTGGATGGACTAGCGGTCACAGATAGTACGCAGTATTTT. Translated: CASSLDGLAVTDSTQYF.

This chain uses TRBV30 with TRBJ2-3; possible D gene TRBD1, 5 bases. CDR1 and CDR2 from the germline V gene are GTSNPN and SVGIG (reference sequence). The CDR3 totals 14 residues. V shed 0 bases and J shed 5 bases, with 12 bases lying between them. The CDR3 nucleotides are TGTGCCTGGAGTGTCGGGCAGGGAATAGATACGCAGTATTTT. Translation gives CAWSVGQGIDTQYF.

This clonotype has a count of ten or more. The J gene is TRBJ1-6, the V gene TRBV2; D unclear. Trimming cost V 2 bases and J 4 bases, with 3 bases left between them. Germline V gene lookup returns CDR1 SNHLY and CDR2 FYNNEI. This CDR3 has 13 amino acids. The CDR3 spells CASSEQYNSPLHF. CDR3 DNA: TGTGCCAGCAGTGAACAATATAATTCACCCCTCCACTTT.

This sequence joins TRBV18 and TRBJ2-7; TRBD1 might be the D (5 bases). The CDR3 length is 16 residues. V was pared by 0 bases and J by 0 bases, with 12 bases between. The V gene's germline CDR1 is KGHSH and CDR2 LQKENI. CDR3 in DNA: TGTGCCAGCTCACCACCGGGCAGGGCGAGCTCCTACGAGCAGTACTTC. Translated, it gives CASSPPGRASSYEQYF.

This clonotype was observed at least ten times. The gene calls are TRBV4-3 and TRBJ2-3, with D possibly matching TRBD1 (6 bases). Germline V CDR1 and CDR2: LGHNA, YSLEER. The CDR3 totals 15 residues. Trimming left V 0 bases short and J 2 bases short, with 9 bases between. The CDR3 protein is CASSQDGQTTDTQYF. The CDR3 nucleotides read TGCGCCAGCAGCCAAGATGGACAGACCACAGATACGCAGTATTTT.

This clonotype was seen a few times. This may be a read error: a much more frequent sequence differs by one nucleotide. The gene calls are TRBV20-1 and TRBJ2-3; TRBD2 agrees at 8 bases. Germline CDR1 reads DFQATT; CDR2 reads SNEGSKA (reference sequence). This CDR3 is 15 amino acids long. As DNA, the CDR3 is TGCGGTGCTAGAGATACGGCGGGAGGCCCAGATACGCAGTATTTT. This encodes CGARDTAGGPDTQYF.

This clonotype has ten or more counts. The CDR3 here is CSAQPLTSATYEQYF. The DNA of the CDR3 is TGCAGTGCTCAGCCCCTGACTAGCGCAACCTACGAGCAGTACTTC. This chain joins TRBV20-1 and TRBJ2-7; 8 nucleotides agree with TRBD2. Germline values: CDR1 DFQATT, CDR2 SNEGSKA (reference sequence). V was pared by 5 bases and J by 2 bases, with 11 bases of the junction left unmatched. The CDR3 covers 15 residues.

With regard to this clonotype: Mismatch with germline at one junction end may stem from a read error. This rearrangement joins TRBV7-6 to TRBJ1-5, with D unclear. Germline loops: CDR1 SGHVS, CDR2 FNYEAQ. The CDR3 extends over 16 amino acids. CDR3 nucleotides: TGTACCAGCAGCTTAGGAACCATGAGTAGCAATCAGCCCCAGCATTTT. As protein: CTSSLGTMSSNQPQHF.

This clonotype was counted many times. The chain couples TRBV20-1 to TRBJ1-3; possibly TRBD1 for D (6 bases). The V and J ends lost 3 bases and 0 bases respectively, with 12 bases between them. CDR3 size: 15 residues. Germline V gene sequence: CDR1 DFQATT, CDR2 SNEGSKA (reference sequence). The CDR3 loop reads CSASGGGASGNTIYF. The CDR3 DNA reads TGCAGTGCTAGCGGGGGGGGGGCCTCTGGAAACACCATATATTTT.

The CDR3 loop reads CASSLESGAGFYGYTF. CDR3 DNA sequence: TGTGCCAGCAGCTTAGAGTCAGGCGCGGGGTTCTATGGCTACACCTTC. The V and J genes are TRBV7-3 and TRBJ1-2; D gene uncertain. Trimming removed 2 bases from V and 4 bases from J, with 17 bases in between. The CDR3 spans 16 residues. CDR1 SGHTA and CDR2 FQGTGA come from the germline V gene.

J is TRBJ2-1 and V is TRBV29-1; D unclear. Germline V CDR1 and CDR2: SQVTM, ANQGSEA. CDR3 length: 8 amino acids. The CDR3 is CGYNEQFF. CDR3 nucleotide sequence: TGCGGCTACAATGAGCAGTTCTTC.

This clonotype showed up many times. This sequence joins TRBV7-2 and TRBJ2-7; the match to TRBD1 covers 9 bases. V shed 6 bases, J shed 4 bases, and the junction held 7 bases outside the gene matches. CDR1 is SGHTA, CDR2 FQGNSA, per germline. The CDR3 extends over 14 amino acids. As DNA, the CDR3 is TGTGCCAGCAGTTACACAGGGGGCCAGTACGAGCAGTACTTC. It is translated as CASSYTGGQYEQYF.

This clonotype was detected ten times or more. Relative to the germline gene, one junction end is altered; a read error may explain this. The rearrangement joins TRBV20-1 to TRBJ1-5, with no clear D. Germline-derived CDR1 and CDR2 are DFQATT and SNEGSKA (reference sequence). The CDR3 spans 11 residues. The CDR3: CSARVDQPQHF. DNA for the CDR3: TGCAGCGCTAGGGTCGATCAGCCCCAGCATTTT.

This clonotype has ten or more counts. V gene TRBV7-2 combines with J gene TRBJ2-3; tentative D call: TRBD2 (5 bases). Germline CDR1 and CDR2: SGHTA and FQGNSA. The CDR3 is 16 amino acids. Trimming took 5 bases from V and 5 from J, leaving 20 bases between them. This CDR3 is CASSHDSGWSGDTQYF. In nucleotides, the CDR3 is TGTGCCAGCAGCCATGACTCGGGGTGGTCTGGAGATACGCAGTATTTT.

By proportion, this clonotype is medium-sized. V gene TRBV10-3 combines with J gene TRBJ2-5, with D possibly being TRBD2 (7 bases). The germline gives CDR1 ENHRY, CDR2 SYGVKD. This CDR3 has 16 residues. Trimming took 0 bases from V and 2 from J, leaving 13 bases between them. The CDR3 DNA follows: TGTGCCATCAGTGAGTCGGGGGGGGCCGCACAAGAGACCCAGTACTTC. This codes for CAISESGGAAQETQYF.

This clonotype was found once. This may come from a read error, since a much larger clone is one base off. The chain links TRBV10-3 to TRBJ1-4; D remains unclear. This CDR3 spans 14 amino acids. Germline V gene data show CDR1 as ENHRY and CDR2 as SYGVKD. The CDR3 loop is CASSELTNNEKPFF. The CDR3 coding sequence is TGTGCCAGCAGTGAACTGACAAACAATGAAAAACCGTTTTTT.

This clonotype was seen ten or more times. The genes are TRBV5-6 and TRBJ2-5; maybe TRBD2 (6 bases). The ends were cut back, 2 bases at V and 5 bases at J, with 16 bases in the middle. Germline V CDR1 and CDR2: SGHDT, YYEEEE. This CDR3 has 15 residues. The CDR3 coding sequence is TGTGCCAGCAGCTTAGCGGGTCGAGTTGTGGAGACCCAGTACTTC. It codes for CASSLAGRVVETQYF.

The rearrangement uses TRBV19 and TRBJ1-3, with 9 bases matching TRBD1. There are 12 residues in the CDR3. Unmatched junction bases numbered 1, after V lost 6 bases and J lost 7 bases. Germline V gene lookup returns CDR1 LNHDA and CDR2 SQIVND (reference sequence). CDR3 amino acids: CASSDRGNTIYF. CDR3 in DNA: TGTGCCAGTAGCGACAGGGGGAACACCATATATTTT.

As concerns this clonotype: Given a much more abundant clone one base away, this may be a read error. The CDR3, as DNA: TGTGCCAGCGGTTACACTACCGCGAACACCGGGGAGCTGTTTTTT. It encodes CASGYTTANTGELFF. The chain is built from TRBV6-6 and TRBJ2-2; D unresolved. This CDR3 has 15 amino acids. Germline CDR1 and CDR2: MNHNY and SVGAGI (reference sequence).

With respect to this clonotype: A much bigger clone sits one base away, suggesting this may be a read error. The CDR3 DNA is TGTGCCAGCAGCCCCCGTACAGGGGGTATTTTGGAGACCCAGCACTTC. Encoded protein: CASSPRTGGILETQHF. This sequence joins TRBV7-3 and TRBJ2-5; 8 nucleotides align to TRBD1. The germline CDR1 and CDR2 sequences are SGHTA and FQGTGA. The CDR3 has 16 residues.

V is TRBV9 and J is TRBJ2-3, with D tentatively TRBD1 (5 bases). The CDR3 runs to 15 residues. Germline V gene lookup returns CDR1 SGDLS and CDR2 YYNGEE. The V end was cut by 3 bases, the J end by 3 bases, with 14 bases between. Written as DNA, the CDR3 is TGTGCCAGCAGCGCACATGGGGCGCAGACAGATACGCAGTATTTT. Translation gives CASSAHGAQTDTQYF.

The rearrangement uses TRBV15 and TRBJ1-5; D might be TRBD1 (6 bases). Deletions cut 1 base from V and 0 bases from J, with 22 bases between. CDR1 and CDR2 from the germline V gene are LNHNV and YYDKDF (reference sequence). The length of the CDR3 is 20 residues. CDR3 nucleotides: TGTGCCACCAGCAGAGGAGGCAGGGGAGCGGGTATTAGTAGCAATCAGCCCCAGCATTTT. This codes for CATSRGGRGAGISSNQPQHF.

This sequence joins TRBV10-3 and TRBJ2-1; D possibly corresponds to TRBD1 (6 bases). Trimming shortened V by 0 bases and J by 7 bases, and 10 bases separated the two germline ends. Germline CDR1 is ENHRY and CDR2 is SYGVKD. This CDR3 region has 14 residues. CDR3 in DNA: TGTGCCATCAGTGAGTCCCCTAGGGGGAATGAGCAGTTCTTC. Protein product: CAISESPRGNEQFF.

This clonotype was detected ten times or more. The chain combines TRBV5-1 with TRBJ2-2, with D perhaps matching TRBD1 or TRBD2 (6 bases each). Germline V gene lookup returns CDR1 SGHRS and CDR2 YFSETQ. V lost 1 base and J lost 6, with 22 bases in between. The CDR3 length is 18 residues. Here the CDR3 DNA reads TGCGCCAGCAGCTTGCAAAGCGCGGGACCAGACAGGTCCGGGGAGCTGTTTTTT. Translating gives CASSLQSAGPDRSGELFF.

A note on this clonotype: This likely comes from a read error, as the CDR3 has no conserved phenylalanine or tryptophan at its end. This chain links TRBV5-4 with TRBJ1-3; D uncertain. V gave up 1 base and J gave up 0 bases, with 5 bases separating them. The CDR3 sequence is 14 residues long. CDR1 is SGHNT and CDR2 is YYREEE in the germline V gene (reference sequence). The CDR3 bases are TGTGCCAGCAGCTTGTGGGGCTCTGGAAACACCATATATGAC. Protein: CASSLWGSGNTIYD.

The CDR3 loop reads CASSRKQGRKTQYF. Written as DNA, the CDR3 is TGTGCCAGCAGCCGAAAACAGGGGAGAAAGACCCAGTACTTC. V usage is TRBV11-3 and J usage is TRBJ2-5; TRBD1 matches 7 bases. The germline gives CDR1 SGHNT, CDR2 YENEEA. The CDR3 consists of 14 residues. V trimming: 5 bases; J trimming: 6 bases; junction bases outside the gene matches: 9.